This TCR beta chain comes out of a study of T cell responses to AZD1222 COVID-19 vaccine. Broader study findings: Only a handful of AZD1222 recipients tested seropositive at baseline. The CD4 TCRs associated with vaccination extended across spike and predominated at 160-218 and 743-854.

Trimming left V 0 bases short and J 4 bases short, with 4 bases between. The germline V gene encodes CDR1 MGHRA and CDR2 YSYEKL. The CDR3 sequence is 13 residues long. Data came from immunoSEQ multiplex PCR; TCRdb stores just in-frame clones and leaves some out. The data contain 150,000 to 200,000 clones, 75% to 90% of them seen just once; the ten biggest clones take up about 6%. As to this clone: Its antigen is undetermined.

V gene TRBV4-1 combines with J gene TRBJ1-5; no reliable D call. The sequencing used peripheral blood, collected on day 0 of AZD1222 vaccination. The source of this sequence is an adult in good health. Here the CDR3 reads CASSQDGNQPQHF. For the CDR3, the DNA is TGCGCCAGCAGCCAAGATGGTAATCAGCCCCAGCATTTT.